This is a list of T cell receptor beta chains from one sample in a study of T cells in Graves' hyperthyroidism and ophthalmopathy. TCRdb itself ran the multiplex PCR reads through MiXCR, one entry per CDR3 protein. The sample holds 350,000 or so distinct CDR3 sequences, roughly 17% seen once. Sequenced sample: blood. These receptors came from a woman aged 25 to 45 with Graves' hyperthyroidism that later progressed to Graves' ophthalmopathy. CDR3s include the opening cysteine and the closing phenylalanine or tryptophan. The order of the fields is V gene, clone size, D gene, J gene, CDR3 protein, CDR3 DNA. A D gene is named only where the DNA matches it firmly. Clone sizes are given selectively: once, few, many, or a class where the clone is expanded.

TRBV11-1	.	.	TRBJ2-1	CASSHSGENNEQFF	TGTGCCAGCAGCCATTCCGGGGAGAACAATGAGCAGTTCTTC
TRBV5-1	many	.	TRBJ2-1	CASSLVTRGGNEQFF	TGCGCCAGCAGCTTGGTGACGAGGGGGGGCAATGAGCAGTTCTTC
TRBV2	many	TRBD1	TRBJ2-7	CASRPRTGGDEQYF	TGTGCCAGCAGGCCCAGGACAGGGGGAGACGAGCAGTACTTC
TRBV3-1	many	.	TRBJ2-7	CASSPGSYEQYF	TGTGCCAGCAGCCCGGGGAGCTACGAGCAGTACTTC
TRBV28	many	.	TRBJ1-2	CASSLDVTNYGYTF	TGTGCCAGCAGTTTAGACGTAACGAACTATGGCTACACCTTC
TRBV20-1	.	TRBD2	TRBJ2-7	CSASRLAGSNEQYF	TGCAGTGCGTCCCGACTAGCGGGAAGCAACGAGCAGTACTTC
TRBV6-1	many	.	TRBJ1-1	CASSFDREAFF	TGTGCCAGCAGTTTCGACAGGGAAGCTTTCTTT
TRBV4-2	.	.	TRBJ2-1	CASRNPDSSYNEQFF	TGTGCCAGCAGGAACCCGGACAGCTCCTACAATGAGCAGTTCTTC
TRBV19	many	TRBD1	TRBJ2-5	CASGTGGRETQYF	TGTGCCAGTGGGACAGGGGGCCGGGAGACCCAGTACTTC
TRBV28	many	.	TRBJ2-1	CASKGSSYNEQFF	TGTGCCAGTAAGGGGAGCTCCTACAATGAGCAGTTCTTC
TRBV7-9	many	.	TRBJ1-4	CASSPLDTTNEKLFF	TGTGCCAGCAGCCCGCTCGACACCACTAATGAAAAACTGTTTTTT
TRBV6-5	.	.	TRBJ2-1	CASSYQESSYNEQFF	TGTGCCAGCAGTTACCAGGAAAGCTCCTACAATGAGCAGTTCTTC
TRBV12-3/TRBV12-4	many	TRBD1	TRBJ2-2	CASIDRGRDTGELFF	TGTGCCAGCATTGACAGGGGGCGCGACACCGGGGAGCTGTTTTTT
TRBV20-1	many	TRBD2	TRBJ2-1	CSARTSGSPYNEQFF	TGCAGTGCCAGAACTAGCGGGAGCCCCTACAATGAGCAGTTCTTC
TRBV19	few	TRBD1	TRBJ2-1	CASRGGQGVNEQFF	TGTGCCAGTAGAGGCGGACAGGGGGTCAATGAGCAGTTCTTC
TRBV6-1	few	TRBD2	TRBJ2-5	CVSARLAGGQTQYF	TGTGTCAGCGCCCGACTAGCGGGAGGGCAGACCCAGTACTTC
TRBV6-2/TRBV6-3	many	.	TRBJ1-2	CASSAKSTGFYGYTF	TGTGCCAGCAGTGCGAAATCGACAGGATTCTATGGCTACACCTTC
TRBV5-1	many	TRBD1	TRBJ1-1	CASSQGQGGWKAFF	TGCGCCAGCAGCCAGGGACAGGGGGGTTGGAAAGCTTTCTTT
TRBV7-2	many	TRBD2	TRBJ2-2	CASSLTSGIGELFF	TGTGCCAGCAGCCTTACTAGCGGGATTGGGGAGCTGTTTTTT
TRBV7-9	many	.	TRBJ1-1	CASSFQLNTEAFF	TGTGCCAGCAGCTTCCAATTGAACACTGAAGCTTTCTTT
TRBV12-3/TRBV12-4	few	.	TRBJ1-2	CAGSFTGGGNYGYTF	TGTGCCGGCAGTTTCACCGGAGGGGGTAACTATGGCTACACCTTC
TRBV24-1	.	.	TRBJ1-1	CATSDLGLEAFF	TGTGCCACCAGTGATTTGGGACTTGAAGCTTTCTTT
TRBV29-1	.	.	TRBJ1-1	CSGRGYTEAFF	TGCAGCGGAAGGGGTTACACTGAAGCTTTCTTT
TRBV18	many	.	TRBJ2-7	CASSPRRLSYEQYF	TGTGCCAGCTCACCTAGGCGGTTGTCCTACGAGCAGTACTTC